Listed here are 10 T cell receptor beta chains from one sample, sequenced in a study of T-cell reconstitution after alpha-beta-depleted transplantation in children. Researchers prepared the TCRbeta library using unique molecular identifiers, the study reports. MiXCR, applied by TCRdb to the PCR reads, yields one record per CDR3 protein. The sample has about 610,000 distinct CDR3 sequences, roughly a tenth seen once; the top ten hold less than 5%. The sequencing used PBMCs from the stem cell graft donor, collected from the stem cell graft. Receptors were obtained from a human donor who donated a stem cell graft to a child with acute myeloid leukemia.

This clonotype occurred many times. The V and J genes are TRBV7-2 and TRBJ2-7; D ambiguous. Looked up from germline, CDR1 is SGHTA and CDR2 is FQGNSA. This CDR3 is 13 amino acids long. Trimming removed 6 bases at V and 2 bases at J, with 11 bases between. The CDR3 region is CASSQSETYEQYF. CDR3 DNA: TGTGCCAGCAGTCAGAGCGAGACCTACGAGCAGTACTTC.

This clonotype was counted only a few times. CDR3 sequence (DNA): TGTGCCAGCAGTTACAAGAGGGAACCAAACTACGAGCAGTACTTC. It specifies CASSYKREPNYEQYF. This rearrangement joins TRBV6-2 or TRBV6-3 to TRBJ2-7; D is perhaps TRBD2 (5 bases). The CDR3 consists of 15 residues. V was clipped by 2 bases and J by 3 bases, with 14 bases between them. Germline V gene sequence: CDR1 MNHEY, CDR2 SVGEGT.

Here the CDR3 reads CSARDDSWTGGFSNQPQHF. CDR3 nucleotide sequence: TGCAGTGCTAGAGATGATTCGTGGACAGGGGGCTTTAGCAATCAGCCCCAGCATTTT. This sequence joins TRBV20-1 and TRBJ1-5, with 11 nucleotides matching TRBD1. The ends lost 0 bases at V and 0 bases at J; junction bases unmatched: 10. The CDR3 has 19 residues. The germline CDR1 and CDR2 sequences are DFQATT and SNEGSKA (reference sequence).

The rearrangement joins TRBV9 to TRBJ2-2, with 7 bases matching TRBD2. The CDR3 loop spans 18 amino acids. V shed 0 bases and J 0 bases; nucleotides not matched to a gene: 8. Germline CDR1 reads SGDLS; CDR2 reads YYNGEE. CDR3 in amino acids: CASSVGDGSGANTGELFF. CDR3 DNA sequence: TGTGCCAGCAGCGTAGGGGACGGAAGCGGGGCGAACACCGGGGAGCTGTTTTTT.

The gene calls are TRBV4-3 and TRBJ1-2; 10 positions agree with TRBD1. J lost 4 bases, V lost 0 bases, and 11 bases had no gene match. Germline V CDR1 and CDR2: LGHNA, YSLEER. The CDR3 consists of 18 residues. In DNA, the CDR3 is TGCGCCAGCAGCCAAGATCAGGGACAGGGGACCCTCGTCTATGGCTACACCTTC. It translates to CASSQDQGQGTLVYGYTF.

This clonotype has a handful of counts. J is TRBJ2-1 and V is TRBV29-1; TRBD1 aligns across 12 bases. The trim removed 6 bases at V and 15 bases at J, leaving 9 bases unmatched. This CDR3 has 12 amino acids. The germline gives CDR1 SQVTM, CDR2 ANQGSEA. The CDR3 sequence is CSVLGQGAIGFF. DNA of the CDR3: TGCAGCGTCCTGGGACAGGGGGCAATCGGGTTCTTC.

The sample holds many counts of this clonotype. J is TRBJ2-1 and V is TRBV29-1, with TRBD2 matching 9 bases. CDR3 length: 13 amino acids. CDR1 and CDR2 (germline): SQVTM, ANQGSEA. The ends lost 6 bases at V and 7 bases at J; junction bases unmatched: 7. CDR3 region: CSVAGGPLNEQFF. The CDR3 DNA is TGCAGCGTGGCGGGAGGGCCGTTGAATGAGCAGTTCTTC.

This clonotype was found many times. The V and J genes are TRBV20-1 and TRBJ2-1; 13 bases map to TRBD2. This CDR3 region has 14 residues. Germline CDR1 and CDR2: DFQATT and SNEGSKA (reference sequence). The V segment lost 6 bases and the J segment 8 bases; nucleotides outside the gene matches: 7. DNA of the CDR3: TGCAGTGCGAAAGGACTAGCGGGAGCCTATGAGCAGTTCTTC. This translates into CSAKGLAGAYEQFF.

CDR3 DNA sequence: TGCAGTGCTAGAGATCTAAGCGGGGCCAATGGGGCCCAGTACTTC. This encodes CSARDLSGANGAQYF. The chain recombines TRBV20-1 with TRBJ2-5, with 7 bases fitting TRBD2. Germline V gene data show CDR1 as DFQATT and CDR2 as SNEGSKA (reference sequence). V dropped 0 bases and J dropped 9; count of bases not matched to a gene: 13. This CDR3 is 15 amino acids long.

This clonotype occurred a few times. The V and J genes are TRBV27 and TRBJ2-7; D may be TRBD2 (5 bases). Germline V gives CDR1 MNHEY, CDR2 SMNVEV (reference sequence). Trimming shortened V by 5 bases and J by 0 bases, and 14 bases separated the two germline ends. The CDR3 consists of 15 residues. The CDR3 coding sequence is TGTGCCAGCAGTCTAGCCCTCGGGGACTCCTACGAGCAGTACTTC. This translates into CASSLALGDSYEQYF.